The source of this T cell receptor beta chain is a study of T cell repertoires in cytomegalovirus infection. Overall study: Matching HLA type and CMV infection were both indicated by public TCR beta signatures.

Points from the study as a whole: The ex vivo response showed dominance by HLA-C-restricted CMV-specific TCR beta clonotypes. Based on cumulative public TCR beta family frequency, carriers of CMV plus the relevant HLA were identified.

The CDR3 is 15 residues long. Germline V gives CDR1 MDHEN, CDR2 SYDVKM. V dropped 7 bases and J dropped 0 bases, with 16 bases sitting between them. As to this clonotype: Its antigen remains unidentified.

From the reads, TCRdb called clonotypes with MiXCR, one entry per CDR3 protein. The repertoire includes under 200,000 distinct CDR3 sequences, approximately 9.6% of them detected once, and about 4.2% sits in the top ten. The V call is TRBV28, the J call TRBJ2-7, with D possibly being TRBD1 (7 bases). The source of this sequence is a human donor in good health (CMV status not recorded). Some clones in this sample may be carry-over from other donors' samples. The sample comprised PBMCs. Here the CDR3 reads CASMAGGQASYEQYF. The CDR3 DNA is TGTGCCAGCATGGCAGGGGGGCAGGCCTCCTACGAGCAGTACTTC. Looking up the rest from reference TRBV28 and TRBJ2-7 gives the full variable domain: DVKVTQSSRYLVKRTGEKVFLECVQDMDHENMFWYRQDPGLGLRLIYFSYDVKMKEKGDIPEGYSVSREKKERFSLILESASTNQTSMYLCASMAGGQASYEQYFGPGTRLTVT.